A selection of T cell receptor beta chains follows, all from one sample in a study of T cell responses to AZD1222 COVID-19 vaccine. Sequencing used immunoSEQ multiplex PCR; TCRdb keeps in-frame clones, though not all of them. There are under 130,000 clones in the sample; about 81% occur only once, and less than 6% lies in the top ten. The sample consisted of peripheral blood, taken on day 0 of AZD1222 vaccination. The receptors originated from an adult in good health. Both conserved end residues are part of each CDR3. The D gene is left open where the match is weak. Clone size is stated in some rows and not others, as once, few, many or a class when expanded.

j_call: TRBJ1-1; d_call: -; clone_size: -; v_call: TRBV6-5; cdr3_aa: CASIERLDTEAFF; cdr3_nt: TGTGCCAGCATCGAACGACTCGACACTGAAGCTTTCTTT
j_call: TRBJ2-2; d_call: TRBD2; clone_size: -; v_call: TRBV19; cdr3_aa: CASSIRLAGELFF; cdr3_nt: TGTGCCAGTAGTATCCGACTAGCGGGGGAGCTGTTTTTT
j_call: TRBJ1-6; d_call: TRBD1; clone_size: -; v_call: TRBV4-1; cdr3_aa: CASSQAQTGGNSPLHF; cdr3_nt: TGCGCCAGCAGCCAAGCCCAGACAGGGGGTAATTCACCCCTCCACTTT
j_call: TRBJ1-1; d_call: -; clone_size: -; v_call: TRBV7-8; cdr3_aa: CASSFPGRGNTEAFF; cdr3_nt: TGTGCCAGCAGCTTCCCGGGCAGGGGGAACACTGAAGCTTTCTTT
j_call: TRBJ1-1; d_call: -; clone_size: few; v_call: TRBV12-5; cdr3_aa: CASATDTQGTEAFF; cdr3_nt: TGTGCTAGTGCCACAGATACCCAGGGAACTGAAGCTTTCTTT
j_call: TRBJ1-6; d_call: TRBD1; clone_size: once; v_call: TRBV10-2; cdr3_aa: CASSPPGQGMGASPLHF; cdr3_nt: TGCGCCAGCAGCCCACCTGGACAGGGGATGGGTGCTTCACCCCTCCACTTT
j_call: TRBJ2-7; d_call: TRBD1; clone_size: -; v_call: TRBV5-1; cdr3_aa: CASRRTGSYEQYF; cdr3_nt: TGCGCCAGCAGACGGACAGGGAGCTACGAGCAGTACTTC
j_call: TRBJ2-3; d_call: TRBD1; clone_size: -; v_call: TRBV29-1; cdr3_aa: CSGRQGSTDTQYF; cdr3_nt: TGCAGCGGCCGACAGGGGTCCACAGATACGCAGTATTTT
j_call: TRBJ1-5; d_call: TRBD1; clone_size: -; v_call: TRBV4-1; cdr3_aa: CASSLISTGAGNQPQHF; cdr3_nt: TGCGCCAGCAGCCTCATATCAACAGGGGCGGGCAATCAGCCCCAGCATTTT
j_call: TRBJ2-7; d_call: TRBD1; clone_size: -; v_call: TRBV4-1; cdr3_aa: CASSPGQGVREQYF; cdr3_nt: TGCGCCAGCAGCCCGGGACAGGGGGTAAGGGAGCAGTACTTC
j_call: TRBJ1-2; d_call: TRBD1; clone_size: medium-sized; v_call: TRBV6-5; cdr3_aa: CATTFLDRVNGYTF; cdr3_nt: TGTGCCACCACTTTCTTGGACAGGGTAAATGGCTACACCTTC
j_call: TRBJ1-3; d_call: -; clone_size: -; v_call: TRBV9; cdr3_aa: CASSPRTTRGETFSGNTIYF; cdr3_nt: TGTGCCAGCAGCCCCCGTACCACCCGTGGAGAGACCTTCTCTGGAAACACCATATATTTT
j_call: TRBJ2-5; d_call: TRBD2; clone_size: -; v_call: TRBV11-2; cdr3_aa: CASSPGLARETQYF; cdr3_nt: TGTGCCAGCAGCCCAGGACTAGCGAGGGAGACCCAGTACTTC
j_call: TRBJ1-2; d_call: -; clone_size: -; v_call: TRBV20-1; cdr3_aa: CSASVGNGYTF; cdr3_nt: TGCAGTGCTAGTGTGGGGAATGGCTACACCTTC
j_call: TRBJ2-1; d_call: -; clone_size: -; v_call: TRBV7-2; cdr3_aa: CASSLTNYNEQFF; cdr3_nt: TGTGCCAGCAGCTTAACCAATTACAATGAGCAGTTCTTC
j_call: TRBJ1-1; d_call: TRBD1; clone_size: -; v_call: TRBV7-8; cdr3_aa: CASSFVRDRGPGNTEAFF; cdr3_nt: TGTGCCAGCAGCTTTGTTAGGGACAGGGGACCGGGGAACACTGAAGCTTTCTTT
j_call: TRBJ1-3; d_call: -; clone_size: -; v_call: TRBV5-6; cdr3_aa: CASSLGVGAGNTIYF; cdr3_nt: TGTGCCAGCAGCTTGGGTGTAGGAGCAGGAAACACCATATATTTT
j_call: TRBJ2-4; d_call: -; clone_size: -; v_call: TRBV6-2/TRBV6-3; cdr3_aa: CASSPQWRQVKNIQYF; cdr3_nt: TGTGCCAGCAGTCCCCAATGGCGACAGGTTAAAAACATTCAGTACTTC
j_call: TRBJ2-5; d_call: -; clone_size: -; v_call: TRBV10-3; cdr3_aa: CAISESTAGAGETQYF; cdr3_nt: TGTGCCATCAGTGAGTCAACGGCGGGGGCGGGAGAGACCCAGTACTTC
j_call: TRBJ1-2; d_call: -; clone_size: -; v_call: TRBV7-6; cdr3_aa: CASSLEAGGDYGYTF; cdr3_nt: TGTGCCAGCAGCTTAGAGGCTGGGGGAGACTATGGCTACACCTTC
j_call: TRBJ1-2; d_call: -; clone_size: once; v_call: TRBV7-9; cdr3_aa: CASSFTGRYGYTF; cdr3_nt: TGTGCCAGCAGCTTCACGGGCCGCTATGGCTACACCTTC
j_call: TRBJ1-3; d_call: -; clone_size: -; v_call: TRBV18; cdr3_aa: CASSPPAGAGNTIYF; cdr3_nt: TGTGCCAGCTCACCACCGGCAGGAGCTGGAAACACCATATATTTT
j_call: TRBJ2-2; d_call: -; clone_size: -; v_call: TRBV6-5; cdr3_aa: CASSRDPSNTGELFF; cdr3_nt: TGTGCCAGCAGCCGGGACCCATCGAACACCGGGGAGCTGTTTTTT
j_call: TRBJ1-4; d_call: TRBD1; clone_size: -; v_call: TRBV4-3; cdr3_aa: CASSQVRTGWAAFEKLFF; cdr3_nt: TGCGCCAGCAGCCAGGTTCGGACAGGTTGGGCGGCGTTCGAAAAACTGTTTTTT
j_call: TRBJ1-5; d_call: -; clone_size: -; v_call: TRBV4-1; cdr3_aa: CASSQSGHHNQPQHF; cdr3_nt: TGCGCCAGCAGCCAAAGTGGACATCACAATCAGCCCCAGCATTTT
j_call: TRBJ2-2; d_call: TRBD1; clone_size: -; v_call: TRBV7-6; cdr3_aa: CASSAGQGDTGELFF; cdr3_nt: TGTGCCAGCAGCGCGGGACAGGGGGACACCGGGGAGCTGTTTTTT
j_call: TRBJ1-2; d_call: -; clone_size: -; v_call: TRBV4-3; cdr3_aa: CASSSTFGGGRLVYTF; cdr3_nt: TGCGCCAGCAGCTCTACCTTCGGTGGGGGGCGTTTGGTCTACACCTTC
j_call: TRBJ2-7; d_call: -; clone_size: -; v_call: TRBV9; cdr3_aa: CASSPQGQNYEQYF; cdr3_nt: TGTGCCAGCAGCCCCCAAGGACAGAACTACGAGCAGTACTTC
j_call: TRBJ2-5; d_call: -; clone_size: -; v_call: TRBV4-2; cdr3_aa: CASSQGGAGLQETQYF; cdr3_nt: TGTGCCAGCAGCCAAGGTGGGGCGGGGCTACAAGAGACCCAGTACTTC
j_call: TRBJ1-2; d_call: TRBD1; clone_size: -; v_call: TRBV6-1; cdr3_aa: CASSLTPTGGYGYTF; cdr3_nt: TGTGCCAGCAGTTTGACCCCGACAGGGGGATATGGCTACACCTTC
j_call: TRBJ1-3; d_call: -; clone_size: -; v_call: TRBV3-1/TRBV3-2; cdr3_aa: CASSQTRLDGNTIYF; cdr3_nt: TGTGCCAGCAGCCAGACAAGACTAGATGGAAACACCATATATTTT
j_call: TRBJ1-4; d_call: TRBD1; clone_size: once; v_call: TRBV19; cdr3_aa: CASRTSDRGLSVDREKLFF; cdr3_nt: TGTGCCAGTAGAACGTCGGACAGGGGGCTATCAGTCGATCGTGAAAAACTGTTTTTT
j_call: TRBJ2-7; d_call: -; clone_size: -; v_call: TRBV18; cdr3_aa: CASSPLADPYEQYF; cdr3_nt: TGTGCCAGCTCACCTCTGGCGGACCCCTACGAGCAGTACTTC
j_call: TRBJ1-2; d_call: -; clone_size: -; v_call: TRBV7-2; cdr3_aa: CASSINGDNGYTF; cdr3_nt: TGTGCCAGCAGCATAAACGGTGACAATGGCTACACCTTC
j_call: TRBJ2-3; d_call: TRBD1; clone_size: -; v_call: TRBV18; cdr3_aa: CASSNRQGATDTQYF; cdr3_nt: TGTGCCAGCTCAAACCGACAGGGGGCCACAGATACGCAGTATTTT
j_call: TRBJ1-2; d_call: -; clone_size: -; v_call: TRBV4-3; cdr3_aa: CASSQVVTGIGGYTF; cdr3_nt: TGCGCCAGCAGCCAAGTTGTGACAGGAATAGGTGGCTACACCTTC
j_call: TRBJ2-1; d_call: -; clone_size: -; v_call: TRBV11-3; cdr3_aa: CASSLGGAAYNEQFF; cdr3_nt: TGTGCCAGCAGCTTGGGGGGGGCCGCCTACAATGAGCAGTTCTTC
j_call: TRBJ2-3; d_call: TRBD1; clone_size: -; v_call: TRBV2; cdr3_aa: CASSQNRGMSLDTQYF; cdr3_nt: TGTGCCAGCAGTCAGAACAGGGGAATGTCCTTGGATACGCAGTATTTT
j_call: TRBJ2-6; d_call: -; clone_size: -; v_call: TRBV2; cdr3_aa: CASSAVSGANVLTF; cdr3_nt: TGTGCCAGCTCGGCGGTATCTGGGGCCAACGTCCTGACTTTC
j_call: TRBJ1-6; d_call: -; clone_size: -; v_call: TRBV6-1; cdr3_aa: CASSETGANNSPLHF; cdr3_nt: TGTGCCAGCAGTGAAACCGGGGCCAATAATTCACCCCTCCACTTT
j_call: TRBJ1-1; d_call: -; clone_size: -; v_call: TRBV6-5; cdr3_aa: CASRSGNTEAFF; cdr3_nt: TGTGCCAGCAGATCTGGGAACACTGAAGCTTTCTTT
j_call: TRBJ1-5; d_call: -; clone_size: -; v_call: TRBV4-1; cdr3_aa: CASSQVMNQPQHF; cdr3_nt: TGCGCCAGCAGCCAAGTAATGAATCAGCCCCAGCATTTT
j_call: TRBJ1-1; d_call: TRBD1; clone_size: -; v_call: TRBV4-2; cdr3_aa: CASSRWGTALNTEAFF; cdr3_nt: TGTGCCAGCAGCCGGTGGGGGACAGCCTTGAACACTGAAGCTTTCTTT
j_call: TRBJ1-4; d_call: TRBD1; clone_size: -; v_call: TRBV5-1; cdr3_aa: CASRTGTVNEKLFF; cdr3_nt: TGCGCCAGCAGAACCGGGACAGTTAATGAAAAACTGTTTTTT
j_call: TRBJ2-3; d_call: -; clone_size: -; v_call: TRBV4-2; cdr3_aa: CASSQDPTVGGTDTQYF; cdr3_nt: TGTGCCAGCAGCCAAGATCCGACCGTGGGGGGCACAGATACGCAGTATTTT
j_call: TRBJ2-3; d_call: -; clone_size: once; v_call: TRBV23-1; cdr3_aa: CASSPLRTANCGTQYF; cdr3_nt: TGCGCCAGCAGTCCACTTAGGACAGCCAATTGTGGTACGCAGTATTTT
j_call: TRBJ2-2; d_call: TRBD1; clone_size: -; v_call: TRBV6-5; cdr3_aa: CASRGQGAITGELFF; cdr3_nt: TGTGCCAGCCGGGGGCAGGGGGCGATTACCGGGGAGCTGTTTTTT
j_call: TRBJ1-5; d_call: -; clone_size: -; v_call: TRBV6-5; cdr3_aa: CASSYSYFKPQHF; cdr3_nt: TGTGCCAGCAGTTACTCCTACTTTAAGCCCCAGCATTTT
j_call: TRBJ2-7; d_call: -; clone_size: -; v_call: TRBV4-2; cdr3_aa: CASSPNGGDNSYEQYF; cdr3_nt: TGTGCCAGCAGCCCTAATGGGGGGGACAACTCCTACGAGCAGTACTTC
j_call: TRBJ1-1; d_call: -; clone_size: few; v_call: TRBV24-1; cdr3_aa: CATTPRKVWTEAFF; cdr3_nt: TGTGCCACCACCCCCAGGAAAGTATGGACTGAAGCTTTCTTT
j_call: TRBJ1-2; d_call: -; clone_size: -; v_call: TRBV5-1; cdr3_aa: CASSGGNYGYTF; cdr3_nt: TGCGCCAGCAGCGGCGGGAACTATGGCTACACCTTC
j_call: TRBJ2-5; d_call: TRBD1; clone_size: once; v_call: TRBV7-9; cdr3_aa: CASSLGAGGHETQYF; cdr3_nt: TGTGCCAGCAGCTTAGGTGCAGGGGGCCACGAGACCCAGTACTTC
j_call: TRBJ2-1; d_call: TRBD2; clone_size: -; v_call: TRBV7-3; cdr3_aa: CASSTGTSGPYNEQFF; cdr3_nt: TGTGCCAGCAGCACAGGGACTAGCGGGCCCTACAATGAGCAGTTCTTC
j_call: TRBJ1-1; d_call: -; clone_size: -; v_call: TRBV25-1; cdr3_aa: CASSRGGGTEAFF; cdr3_nt: TGTGCCAGCTCACGGGGAGGAGGCACTGAAGCTTTCTTT
j_call: TRBJ1-1; d_call: -; clone_size: -; v_call: TRBV4-3; cdr3_aa: CASSHAGQNTEAFF; cdr3_nt: TGCGCCAGCAGCCATGCGGGACAGAACACTGAAGCTTTCTTT